The rows below give T cell receptor beta chains drawn from one sample of a study of Ad26.COV2.S vaccination and SARS-CoV-2 variants. TCRdb's table, derived via immunoSEQ multiplex PCR, lists solely in-frame clones and lacks some. The sample shows more than 85,000 clones, 80% of them seen only once. The source material was peripheral blood, sampled after recovery from COVID-19. These receptors were obtained from a human donor who had recovered from COVID-19. The CDR3 runs from the conserved cysteine through the conserved F or W. D genes are given only for firm matches.

d_gene,j_gene,v_gene,CDR3aa,CDR3nt
TRBD1,TRBJ1-1,TRBV11-2,CASSLTGGVTEAFF,TGTGCCAGCAGCTTAACAGGGGGGGTTACTGAAGCTTTCTTT
-,TRBJ1-1,TRBV5-5,CASSLLVTREAFF,TGTGCCAGCAGCTTGCTGGTGACCCGTGAAGCTTTCTTT
-,TRBJ2-3,TRBV4-3,CASSQEGRFTDTQYF,TGCGCCAGCAGCCAAGAGGGTAGATTTACAGATACGCAGTATTTT
TRBD1,TRBJ2-1,TRBV4-2,CASSQAGQGYNEQFF,TGTGCCAGCAGCCAAGCGGGACAGGGTTACAATGAGCAGTTCTTC
TRBD2,TRBJ2-3,TRBV10-3,CAIKLAGGGTDTQYF,TGTGCCATCAAACTAGCGGGGGGGGGCACAGATACGCAGTATTTT
TRBD1,TRBJ2-3,TRBV5-1,CASSLGQGASLDTQYF,TGCGCCAGCAGCTTGGGACAGGGGGCTTCATTAGATACGCAGTATTTT
-,TRBJ1-2,TRBV2,CASTDRNYGYTF,TGTGCCAGCACCGACAGGAACTATGGCTACACCTTC
-,TRBJ2-1,TRBV12-2,CASRFTFTTNEQFF,TGTGCAAGTCGCTTTACCTTCACTACGAATGAGCAGTTCTTC
TRBD1,TRBJ1-1,TRBV7-3,CASSPGQGAWTEAFF,TGTGCCAGCAGCCCTGGACAGGGGGCATGGACTGAAGCTTTCTTT
-,TRBJ2-3,TRBV30,CAWSVNGLTDTQYF,TGTGCCTGGAGTGTAAACGGGCTCACAGATACGCAGTATTTT
TRBD2,TRBJ2-3,TRBV28,CASKGLAGHRVSTDTQYF,TGTGCCAGCAAGGGACTAGCGGGGCACCGGGTCAGCACAGATACGCAGTATTTT
TRBD1,TRBJ2-3,TRBV5-1,CASSSNGQGTDTQYF,TGCGCCAGCAGCTCGAACGGACAGGGCACAGATACGCAGTATTTT
-,TRBJ1-5,TRBV2,CASSDSGVGANQPQHF,TGTGCCAGCAGTGACTCTGGGGTTGGGGCCAATCAGCCCCAGCATTTT